This TCR beta chain emerged from a study of cytomegalovirus exposure and HLA in healthy donors (dated by TCRdb to 2015 to 2018). Concerning the study at large: In an earlier analysis of some 550 of the donors, less than 350 Gb of sequence data and about 110 million unique TCR beta sequences from 180 million or so T cells were reported. About 320 gigabases of sequencing data and approximately 85 million unique TCR sequences were included in an early release covering about 700 HLA-typed donors. Of the 398 genotyped donors, approximately 82% fell in the genetic ancestry cluster associated with self-reported Caucasian donors. The aim of the study was to test whether cataloging public T cell receptors could identify signatures of past pathogen exposure. Using immunosequencing, the study profiled T cell repertoires from about 610 subjects and related those repertoires to cytomegalovirus serostatus. Along with the 666-subject first cohort, a separate validation cohort of over a hundred different subjects was used. The study combined high-throughput TCR immunosequencing, statistical association of individual TCRs with disease status, and machine learning to predict cytomegalovirus infection status. In a later analysis, previously published TCR beta repertoires from about 670 donors were re-analyzed and high-resolution HLA genotyping was added so that TCR occurrence patterns could be studied. Rather than using new phenotypic data, the later analysis identified candidate immune exposures from TCR beta sequences and from how often those sequences occurred across donors. To decide whether each TCR beta V gene segment behaved as functional or pseudogenic, an earlier analysis of some 570 of the donors relied on high-throughput TCR beta sequencing. Donor age, sex, ethnicity and CMV serostatus were compiled together with the repertoire data. In a later genetic analysis, genome-wide SNP genotypes for about three fifths of the roughly 670 donors were used, and that subset was treated as a discovery cohort. All discovery cohort repertoires had been generated using a single sequencing platform. HLA typing covered class I and class II loci at four-digit resolution. Typing coverage differed by locus: A, B, C, DRB1 and DQB1 were typed in roughly 629-630 donors, DQA1 in approximately 520, DPA1 in some 610, and DPB1 in approximately 450. Four or five DR-DQ haplotypes were handled as single units for association and clustering, since linkage in the cohort was strong. On average, about 200,000 unique TCR beta nucleotide sequences were sequenced per donor among some 430 genotyped donors of the cohort, with roughly 18% of those sequences being non-productive.

On this clone itself: Its antigen is still unknown. No much larger clone exists at a distance of one base, and base qualities are not known.

Library preparation was by the immunoSEQ multiplex PCR assay. A mixture of 60 forward primers for TCR Vbeta segments and 13 reverse primers for TCR Jbeta segments was used in the multiplex PCR. A multiplex PCR assay on genomic DNA amplified the CDR3 region of rearranged TCR beta genes. Amplified TCR beta libraries were sequenced as 87-base-pair reads on the Illumina HiSeq System. The authors processed their data as follows. A later analysis counted about 80 million unique TCR beta chains across the 700 or so repertoires, and some 12 million of these chains were shared by at least two donors. A nearest-neighbor algorithm error-corrected the raw reads and collapsed the reads into unique sequences, merging closely related sequences to remove PCR and sequencing errors. Alignment of CDR3 sequences to IMGT reference sequences was used to assign V, D and J gene segments. For a sequence to be retained, at least a six-nucleotide match to both a V gene segment and a J gene segment was required. Rearrangements were classified as productive when the CDR3 lacked stop codons and remained in frame with V and J, and all other rearrangements were classified as non-productive. CDR3 was defined according to IMGT convention as the region running from the second conserved V-encoded cysteine to the conserved J-encoded phenylalanine. Sequences without an unambiguous match to a single V gene segment were excluded from the earlier analysis of about 600 of the donors. In an earlier analysis of around 600 of the donors, V segments were called functional above 56.7% productive rearrangements and were called segregating when the between-donor standard deviation exceeded 5%. A statistical classification framework was built to diagnose cytomegalovirus status from the catalog of TCR beta chain sequences. A later analysis assigned V and J genes by comparing TCR nucleotide sequences with IMGT/GENE-DB human TR gene sequences. A later analysis assigned CDR3 sequences and most-parsimonious VDJ recombination scenarios with the TCRdist pipeline. In a later analysis, each TCR beta chain was defined by its CDR3 amino acid sequence together with its V-gene family, and reads lacking a unique V-gene family were excluded. As a way to deal with suspected cross-contamination and a sequencing artifact, a later analysis dropped approximately 590 nucleotide sequences that were highly shared and had low generation probability. For each public chain, a later analysis derived a clonal expansion index from normalized ranks of inferred template counts within each repertoire. Generation probabilities in a later analysis came from a VDJ recombination model fitted to out-of-frame rearrangements, and those results were checked against IGoR. A later analysis scored TCR-TCR, TCR-HLA and TCR-CMV co-occurrence with hypergeometric tests, applying a repertoire-size bias correction to TCR pairs. A later analysis estimated false discovery rates by permuting HLA or CMV assignments 20 times. In a later analysis, co-occurring TCRs were grouped with DBSCAN, and TCRdist sequence similarity was added when clustering was performed within HLA-allele-positive subsets. Repertoires with fewer than 30,000 or more than 120,000 public chains were left out of co-occurrence clustering, as were five repertoires with anomalous nucleotide sharing. What TCRdb holds here is the immuneACCESS table cut down to in-frame rearrangements. Part of the clones is not present; checked against another copy, under half of the missing clones reflect an unresolved V gene, and the others are unexplained. Clone size and the V and J calls come from that table; the DNA yielded D and trimming. Recorded for this sample are 130,000 or so clones; around 67% of them occurred a single time. The top ten clonotypes cover around 2.1% of the sample.

Broader findings and caveats from the paper: A further reported finding was that TCR beta sequences accurately predicted the HLA-A and HLA-B alleles for most subjects in the first cohort. The presence/absence analyses assumed that sequencing depth was roughly uniform across donors, and that assumption may not be true. A later analysis found that most CMV-associated TCR beta chains appeared HLA-restricted, with HLA associations seemingly driven largely by CMV exposure. While some public TCRs were present in many individuals, most TCR sequences turned up only very rarely across donors. Correlated functional status among segregating V segments might be attributable to linkage disequilibrium, but an unknown experimental factor could not be ruled out. Several of the top co-occurrence clusters appeared to be linked to parvovirus B19, influenza, CMV and Epstein-Barr virus, according to a later analysis. The only immune exposure information available for the cohort was CMV serostatus. A later analysis found that TCR association rates varied across HLA loci, with DRB1 alleles showing the most associated TCRs and HLA-C alleles the fewest. In vitro tests confirmed that a few of the cytomegalovirus-associated TCR beta chains recognize cytomegalovirus antigens. Because HLA typing was unavailable for some donors at each locus, only the typed subset was used in association tests. Only TCR beta chains were sequenced in this cohort, and the absence of alpha or paired-chain data limited detectable features. In a later analysis, HLA-associated TCR beta chains showed more clonal expansion and lower generation probabilities than non-associated chains that were equally common. The classifier was reported to diagnose cytomegalovirus status with high specificity and sensitivity in both the original cohort and the validation cohort. At a false discovery rate of 0.05, a later analysis linked roughly 17,000 TCR beta sequences to specific HLA alleles. A later genetic analysis reported fewer N-insertions in productive TCRs among donors in an Asian-associated ancestry cluster than the roughly 650-donor mean. Strong co-occurrence of HLA alleles, especially DR and DQ, made assigning TCR associations to individual alleles difficult. A later genetic analysis associated a missense DCLRE1C variant with V-gene and J-gene trimming of TCR beta chains, and an independent cohort replicated the association. The 87-base-pair reads could not distinguish some IMGT-functional V segments, including TRBV6-2 and TRBV6-3, so those segments were excluded. The study gave a list of more than 150 TCR beta chains associated with cytomegalovirus. The authors suggested that the approach could potentially be generalized to other disease states and immunological phenotypes. A cluster of highly shared sequence variants was judged likely to be a technical artifact of the sequencing pipeline. In an earlier analysis of approximately 590 of the donors, most TCR beta V segments appeared in productive rearrangements about 87% or about 30% of the time, broadly matching IMGT annotations. Because counts were too low, 15 to 20 rarely observed V segments, including chromosome 9 orphons, were left out of the earlier analysis of over 550 of the donors.

The cohort comprised around 690 healthy bone marrow donors. At the time of sampling, every cohort member was nominally healthy, though immune exposures that went unrecorded were likely present. The donor tested CMV seropositive, placing the donor among the approximately 310 seropositive members of the cohort. A peripheral blood sample was collected from each donor, and TCR beta sequencing was performed on peripheral blood mononuclear cells. Genomic DNA extraction from the blood cell samples was performed with the Qiagen DNeasy Blood Extraction Kit. The germline V gene (reference sequence) yields PRHDT for CDR1 and FYEKMQ for CDR2. The cysteine opens and the phenylalanine closes a CDR3 of 15 amino acids. This entry keeps only the CDR3 DNA: 45 bases, framed from base 1. Ends trimmed: V by 0 bases, J by 6 bases; bases unmatched to a gene: 7.

The V gene is TRBV13 and the J gene is TRBJ1-2; the junction holds 7 bases that match TRBD1. The clonotype originates from a middle-aged woman in good health and CMV-seropositive. Sequenced input: PBMCs. The nucleotide sequence reads as follows: TGTGCCAGCAGCTTAGGTCCAGGGGGTGGAGATGGCTACACCTTC. This gives the protein CASSLGPGGGDGYTF.